This T cell receptor (beta chain) is drawn from a study of blood T cell repertoires in COVID-19. About the research overall: There were acute and convalescent COVID-19 samples, and they came from the United States, Italy and Spain. PBMCs, B-cell-depleted T cells, or T cells provided the cDNA or gDNA that made up the material.

This clone is judged large (0.1 to 1%). This CDR3 spans 16 amino acids. Germline values: CDR1 SEHNR, CDR2 FQNEAQ (reference sequence). Between the trimmed V and J ends, which lost 3 bases and 0 bases, there was a span of 11 bases. Original methodology: Nucleated cell number was recorded as an estimate derived from reference gene primer amplification. Produced via immunoSEQ multiplex PCR; TCRdb's table is partial and in-frame only. That table furnishes V, J and clone size, whereas the DNA furnished D and trimming. The sample has about 6,700 clones; around 90% are singletons. This sequence originates from a human donor in a cohort sampled during active COVID-19. This rearrangement joins TRBV7-9 to TRBJ1-4; D is unclear. Sequencing input: peripheral blood. CDR3 region: CASSFHLGTTNEKLFF. The CDR3 DNA follows: TGTGCCAGCAGCTTTCATCTCGGGACAACTAATGAAAAACTGTTTTTT.